Each of the 19 T cell receptor beta chains below was sequenced from the same sample in a study of blood T cell repertoires in COVID-19. Libraries were prepared by immunoSEQ multiplex PCR; TCRdb keeps only in-frame clonotypes and omits some of them. This table has 95,000 or so clones, about four fifths appearing once. Sequencing was done on a sample of peripheral blood. Source of these receptors: a human donor in a cohort sampled during active COVID-19.

This clone turned up a few times. DNA for the CDR3: TGTGCCAGCAGCCATCCGGGACAGAGAAACACCATATATTTT. This sequence encodes CASSHPGQRNTIYF. This chain joins TRBV7-2 and TRBJ1-3; TRBD1 aligns across 7 bases. Germline V gene data show CDR1 as SGHTA and CDR2 as FQGNSA. CDR3 length: 14 residues. J gave up 5 bases and V 5 bases, and 6 bases lay outside the gene matches.

The gene calls are TRBV23-1 and TRBJ2-6, with 8 bases lining up with TRBD1. TRBV23-1 is an ORF, with its function uncertain. V trimming: 0 bases; J trimming: 2 bases; junction bases outside the gene matches: 6. The CDR3 has 18 residues. CDR3 loop: CASSQSVGRGPGANVLTF. The CDR3 coding sequence is TGCGCCAGCAGTCAATCGGTAGGCAGGGGGCCTGGGGCCAACGTCCTGACTTTC.

J is TRBJ2-5 and V is TRBV7-2; 7 positions agree with TRBD2. The CDR3 has 15 amino acids. From germline, CDR1 is SGHTA and CDR2 FQGNSA. The V and J ends lost 1 base and 10 bases, in that order; junction bases with no gene match: 12. CDR3 sequence (DNA): TGTGCCAGCAGCTTAGGGGGGGGAGGCCCTCTTATCCAGTACTTC. As protein: CASSLGGGGPLIQYF.

The chain carries TRBV6-6 and TRBJ2-7; 7 bases map to TRBD2. Germline V gene sequence: CDR1 MNHNY, CDR2 SVGAGI (reference sequence). The CDR3 is 13 amino acids. Losses at the gene ends were 8 bases for V and 2 bases for J; bases not matched to a gene: 6. The CDR3 region has the DNA TGTGCCAGCGGGCGGGAGAGTCCCTACGAGCAGTACTTC. Translating gives CASGRESPYEQYF.

The chain employs TRBV19 and TRBJ1-4; tentatively, D is TRBD1 (6 bases). V shed 7 bases and J shed 7 bases, with 19 bases lying between them. The CDR3 has 15 amino acids. Germline assignment: CDR1 LNHDA and CDR2 SQIVND (reference sequence). CDR3 amino acids: CASTERKTGGEKLFF. Written as DNA, the CDR3 is TGTGCCAGTACGGAGAGAAAGACAGGCGGTGAAAAACTGTTTTTT.

This chain links TRBV10-2 with TRBJ2-3; a weak D match, TRBD2 (6 bases). The CDR3 has 14 amino acids. V was shortened by 2 bases and J by 0 bases, with 6 bases between the two germline ends. Germline V CDR1 and CDR2: WSHSY, SAAADI. CDR3: CASSEAGSTDTQYF. The CDR3 nucleotides are TGCGCCAGCAGTGAGGCGGGGAGCACAGATACGCAGTATTTT.

The V and J genes are TRBV11-2 and TRBJ2-1; 8 bases map to TRBD2. Germline trimming cut 6 bases from V and 2 bases from J; bases unmatched to any gene: 6. CDR3 length equals 15 residues. Germline V lookup: CDR1 SGHAT, CDR2 FQNNGV. CDR3 sequence reads: CASRGIAGTYNEQFF. The CDR3, as DNA: TGTGCCAGCAGGGGTATAGCGGGGACCTACAATGAGCAGTTCTTC.

This chain uses TRBV6-2 or TRBV6-3 with TRBJ1-2; the match to TRBD1 covers 8 bases. Germline assignment: CDR1 MNHEY and CDR2 SVGEGT. The CDR3 sequence is 15 residues long. After removal of 6 bases from V and 1 base from J, the junction contained 7 bases not matched to a gene. CDR3 sequence (DNA): TGTGCCAGCAGCAGTTACACAGGGGGTAACTATGGCTACACCTTC. This sequence encodes CASSSYTGGNYGYTF.

The chain is built from TRBV5-8 and TRBJ1-5; 7 nucleotides line up with TRBD1. This CDR3 comprises 16 residues. Germline V gene sequence: CDR1 SGHTS, CDR2 YDEGEE. V shed 3 bases, J shed 0 bases, and the junction held 6 bases outside the gene matches. The CDR3 DNA reads TGTGCCAGCAGCTGGGGGACAGTCTATAGCAATCAGCCCCAGCATTTT. It encodes CASSWGTVYSNQPQHF. The entire variable domain, with the rest obtained from reference TRBV5-8 and TRBJ1-5, is as follows: EAGVTQSPTHLIKTRGQQATLRCSPISGHTSVYWYQQALGLGLQFLLWYDEGEERNRGNFPPRFSGRQFPNYSSELNVNALELEDSALYLCASSWGTVYSNQPQHFGDGTRLSIL.

This chain connects TRBV12-3 or TRBV12-4 to TRBJ1-3; weak D call: TRBD1 (6 bases). V gave up 5 bases and J gave up 5 bases, with 10 bases separating them. The CDR3 spans 13 residues. This chain's CDR3 is CASSLQGRNTIYF. The CDR3 nucleotides are TGTGCCAGCAGTCTTCAGGGGCGAAACACCATATATTTT.

The chain links TRBV3-1 (or the pseudogene TRBV3-2) to TRBJ2-7; TRBD1 is a possible D gene (5 bases). The V end was cut by 0 bases, the J end by 1 base, with 13 bases between. Germline V CDR1 and CDR2: LGHDT, YNNKEL (reference sequence). The CDR3 runs to 16 residues. CDR3 sequence reads: CASSQEGMGPSYEQYF. The CDR3 DNA sequence: TGTGCCAGCAGCCAAGAAGGGATGGGGCCGTCCTACGAGCAGTACTTC.

The rearrangement joins TRBV7-8 to TRBJ2-3; D perhaps matches TRBD1 (6 bases). V was clipped by 0 bases and J by 1 base, with 17 bases between them. The germline CDR1 and CDR2 sequences are SGHVS and FQNEAQ. The CDR3 consists of 18 residues. The CDR3 DNA is TGTGCCAGCAGCTTAGCAACCCCTCAGGGGCTGGGCACAGATACGCAGTATTTT. Translation gives CASSLATPQGLGTDTQYF.

The J gene is TRBJ1-2, the V gene TRBV9; 9 nucleotides align to TRBD1. This CDR3 is 17 amino acids long. Looked up from germline, CDR1 is SGDLS and CDR2 is YYNGEE. With 4 bases clipped from V and 5 bases from J, the junction kept 15 bases outside the gene matches. This CDR3 is CASSTRTGVVLRYGYTF. The CDR3 DNA is TGTGCCAGCAGCACCCGGACAGGGGTCGTCTTACGTTATGGCTACACCTTC.

This clone was counted a few times. V usage is TRBV7-8 and J usage is TRBJ2-2, with TRBD2 identical over 14 bases. CDR1 and CDR2 from the germline V gene are SGHVS and FQNEAQ. The CDR3 sequence is 18 residues long. Trimming cost V 5 bases and J 5 bases; bases outside gene matches: 10. The CDR3 sequence: CASSPPGLAGGRTGELFF. CDR3 sequence (DNA): TGTGCCAGCAGCCCTCCAGGACTAGCGGGAGGACGGACCGGGGAGCTGTTTTTT.

The V gene is TRBV11-1, the J gene TRBJ2-1; 7 positions match TRBD2. Germline lookup yields CDR1 SGHAT and CDR2 FQDESV (reference sequence). Germline trimming cut 8 bases from V and 7 bases from J; bases unmatched to any gene: 14. The CDR3 totals 15 residues. The chain's CDR3 is CASCLAGVAGNEQFF. The CDR3 bases are TGTGCCAGCTGTCTCGCGGGGGTTGCAGGAAATGAGCAGTTCTTC.

The V gene is TRBV18, the J gene TRBJ2-4; 9 bases are shared with TRBD1. Germline-derived CDR1 and CDR2 are KGHSH and LQKENI. V lost 5 bases to trimming and J lost 8 bases; unmatched junction nucleotides: 4. The CDR3 runs 13 residues. The CDR3 region has the DNA TGTGCCAGCTCATCAGGACAGGGGTACATTCAGTACTTC. Translation: CASSSGQGYIQYF.

The rearrangement links TRBV3-1 (or the pseudogene TRBV3-2) to TRBJ2-7; TRBD2 aligns across 8 bases. CDR3 length: 15 residues. Germline lookup yields CDR1 LGHDT and CDR2 YNNKEL (reference sequence). The V segment lost 0 bases and the J segment 5 bases; nucleotides outside the gene matches: 6. As DNA, the CDR3 is TGTGCCAGCAGCCAAGATAAGGGAGCGGGAGACGAGCAGTACTTC. Translating gives CASSQDKGAGDEQYF.

The chain carries TRBV2 and TRBJ2-1; D is possibly TRBD2 (6 bases). With 0 bases removed from V and 4 bases from J, the gap between germline ends came to 13 bases. This CDR3 has 16 amino acids. Germline assignment: CDR1 SNHLY and CDR2 FYNNEI. The CDR3 DNA reads as TGTGCCAGCAGTGAAGCGGATTATAGCGGTTACAATGAGCAGTTCTTC. It is translated as CASSEADYSGYNEQFF.

This clone was recorded once. This chain connects TRBV10-3 to TRBJ2-2, with TRBD2 matching over 13 bases. Unmatched junction bases numbered 4, after V lost 2 bases and J lost 7 bases. Per germline, CDR1 ENHRY and CDR2 SYGVKD. This CDR3 comprises 16 residues. CDR3 in DNA: TGTGCCATCAGTGAGACTAGCGGGGGGGCCGGCGGGGAGCTGTTTTTT. Its protein product is CAISETSGGAGGELFF.